Given below is one TCR beta chain in context. Libraries were prepared by immunoSEQ multiplex PCR; TCRdb keeps only in-frame clonotypes and omits some of them. Of 470,000 or so clones listed, approximately 83% were seen once; the top ten hold about 3%. These data are taken from a study of blood T cell repertoires in COVID-19. Study at large: COVID-19 samples from acute and convalescent phases originated in the United States, Italy and Spain. PBMCs, B-cell-depleted T cells, or T cells provided the cDNA or gDNA that made up the material.

The CDR3 has 13 amino acids. Germline CDR1 is SGHTA and CDR2 is FQGNSA. Trimming cost V 5 bases and J 5 bases, with 12 bases left between them. Sequenced: peripheral blood. The genes are TRBV7-2 and TRBJ2-5; a weak D match, TRBD1 (5 bases). The source is a human donor in a cohort sampled during active COVID-19. The CDR3: CASSHGQTETQYF. The CDR3 DNA follows: TGTGCCAGCAGCCACGGACAAACGGAGACCCAGTACTTC.